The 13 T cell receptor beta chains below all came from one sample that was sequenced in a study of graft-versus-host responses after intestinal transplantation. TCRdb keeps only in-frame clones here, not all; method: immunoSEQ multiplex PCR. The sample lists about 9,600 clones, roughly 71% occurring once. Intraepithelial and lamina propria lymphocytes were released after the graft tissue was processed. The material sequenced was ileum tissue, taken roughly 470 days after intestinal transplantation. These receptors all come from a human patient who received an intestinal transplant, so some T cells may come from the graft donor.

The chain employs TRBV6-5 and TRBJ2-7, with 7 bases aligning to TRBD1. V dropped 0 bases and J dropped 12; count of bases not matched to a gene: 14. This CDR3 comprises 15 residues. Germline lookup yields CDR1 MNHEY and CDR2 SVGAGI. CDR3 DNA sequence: TGTGCCAGCAGTTACTCGAACCGGGACAGAGATGGGCTGTACTTC. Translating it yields CASSYSNRDRDGLYF.

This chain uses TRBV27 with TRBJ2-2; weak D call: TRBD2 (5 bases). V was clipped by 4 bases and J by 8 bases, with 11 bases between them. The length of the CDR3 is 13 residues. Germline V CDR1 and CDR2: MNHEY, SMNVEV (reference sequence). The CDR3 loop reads CASSSRVAGELFF. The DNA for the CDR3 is TGTGCCAGCAGTTCCCGGGTAGCGGGGGAGCTGTTTTTT.

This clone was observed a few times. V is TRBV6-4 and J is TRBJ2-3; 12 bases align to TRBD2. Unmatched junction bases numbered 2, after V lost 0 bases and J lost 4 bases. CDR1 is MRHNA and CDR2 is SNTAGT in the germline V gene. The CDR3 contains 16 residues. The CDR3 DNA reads TGTGCCAGCAGTGACTCAGCTAGCGGGGGGGCAGATACGCAGTATTTT. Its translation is CASSDSASGGADTQYF.

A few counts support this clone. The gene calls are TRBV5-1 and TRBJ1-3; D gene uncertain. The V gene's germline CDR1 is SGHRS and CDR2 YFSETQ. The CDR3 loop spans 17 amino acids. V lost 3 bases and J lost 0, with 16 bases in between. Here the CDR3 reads CASSSALPASSGNTIYF. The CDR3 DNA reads TGCGCCAGCAGCTCCGCGCTACCTGCTAGCTCTGGAAACACCATATATTTT.

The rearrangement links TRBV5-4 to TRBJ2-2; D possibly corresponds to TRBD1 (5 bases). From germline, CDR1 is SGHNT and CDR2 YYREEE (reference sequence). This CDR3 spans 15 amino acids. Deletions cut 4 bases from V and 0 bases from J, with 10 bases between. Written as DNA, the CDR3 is TGTGCCAGCAGCCTACAGGTGGCGAACACCGGGGAGCTGTTTTTT. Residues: CASSLQVANTGELFF.

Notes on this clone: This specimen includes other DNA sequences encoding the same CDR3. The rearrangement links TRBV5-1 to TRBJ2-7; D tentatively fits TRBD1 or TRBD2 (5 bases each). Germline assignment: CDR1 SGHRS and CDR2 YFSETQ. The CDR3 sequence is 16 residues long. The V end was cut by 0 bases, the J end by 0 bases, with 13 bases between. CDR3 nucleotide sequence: TGCGCCAGCAGCTTGGTCCTGGGGGATCCCTCCTACGAGCAGTACTTC. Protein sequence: CASSLVLGDPSYEQYF.

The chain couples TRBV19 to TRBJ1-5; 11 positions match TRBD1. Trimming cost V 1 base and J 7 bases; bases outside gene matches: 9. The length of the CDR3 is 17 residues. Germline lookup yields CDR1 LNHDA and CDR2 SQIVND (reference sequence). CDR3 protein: CASSIVGTGGFPQPQHF. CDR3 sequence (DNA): TGTGCCAGTAGTATAGTAGGGACAGGGGGTTTTCCCCAGCCCCAGCATTTT.

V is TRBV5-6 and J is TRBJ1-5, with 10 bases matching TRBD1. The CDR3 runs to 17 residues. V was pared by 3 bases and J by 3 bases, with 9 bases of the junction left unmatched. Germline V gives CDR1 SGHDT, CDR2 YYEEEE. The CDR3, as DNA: TGTGCCAGCAGCTATTCTGGACAGGGGGGCTTCAATCAGCCCCAGCATTTT. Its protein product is CASSYSGQGGFNQPQHF.

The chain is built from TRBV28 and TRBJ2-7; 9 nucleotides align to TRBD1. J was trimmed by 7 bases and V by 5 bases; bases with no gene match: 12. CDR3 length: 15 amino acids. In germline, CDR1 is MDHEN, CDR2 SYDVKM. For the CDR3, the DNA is TGTGCCAGCAGTCCCCCGGGACAGGGAAGAGAAGAGCAGTACTTC. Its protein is CASSPPGQGREEQYF.

CDR3 nucleotide sequence: TGTGCCAGCAGTTACTCGGCAGGACTGTACCAAGAGACCCAGTACTTC. It specifies CASSYSAGLYQETQYF. The V gene is TRBV6-6, the J gene TRBJ2-5, with D possibly TRBD2 on 5 matching bases. From germline, CDR1 is MNHNY and CDR2 SVGAGI (reference sequence). Trimming pared 0 bases from V and 0 bases from J, leaving 11 bases between. The CDR3 is 16 amino acids.

CDR3 sequence reads: CASSLLDSGANVLTF. The CDR3 region has the DNA TGCGCCAGCAGCTTGCTAGACTCTGGGGCCAACGTCCTGACTTTC. The J gene is TRBJ2-6, the V gene TRBV5-1, with D unclear. The CDR3 length is 15 residues. CDR1 and CDR2 (germline): SGHRS, YFSETQ. Between the trimmed V and J ends, which lost 1 base and 0 bases, there was a span of 5 bases.

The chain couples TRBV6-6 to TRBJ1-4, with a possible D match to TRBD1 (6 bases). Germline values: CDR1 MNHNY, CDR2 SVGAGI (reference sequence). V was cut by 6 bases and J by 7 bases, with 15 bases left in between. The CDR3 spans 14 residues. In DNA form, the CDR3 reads TGTGCCAGCAGAGAACAGGGTCGCGCTGAAAAACTGTTTTTT. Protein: CASREQGRAEKLFF.

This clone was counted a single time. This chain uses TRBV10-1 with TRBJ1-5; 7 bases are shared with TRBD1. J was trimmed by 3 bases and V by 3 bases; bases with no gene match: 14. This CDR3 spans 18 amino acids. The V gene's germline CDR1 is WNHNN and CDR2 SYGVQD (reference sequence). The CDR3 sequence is CASSEPGGTDDSNQPQHF. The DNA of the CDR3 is TGCGCCAGCAGTGAACCGGGGGGGACAGACGATTCCAATCAGCCCCAGCATTTT.